A single sample gave rise to the 21 T cell receptor beta chains below, sequenced in a study of blood T cell repertoires in COVID-19. The protocol was immunoSEQ multiplex PCR, while the TCRdb copy is restricted to in-frame clones and leaves out a portion. The data contain 150,000 to 200,000 clones, nearly 90% of them singletons. The sequenced material came from peripheral blood. The receptors were sampled from a man aged 45 to 65 with acute or convalescent COVID-19.

V gene TRBV27 combines with J gene TRBJ1-5, with unresolved D. The CDR3 spans 14 residues. Germline V gene data show CDR1 as MNHEY and CDR2 as SMNVEV (reference sequence). The ends were cut back, 6 bases at V and 0 bases at J, with 9 bases in the middle. This CDR3 is CASRQLNSNQPQHF. DNA of the CDR3: TGTGCCAGCAGACAGTTGAATAGCAATCAGCCCCAGCATTTT.

This chain uses TRBV9 with TRBJ1-1; D might be TRBD1 (5 bases). The CDR3 loop spans 15 amino acids. The V end was cut by 1 base, the J end by 8 bases, with 18 bases between. From germline, CDR1 is SGDLS and CDR2 YYNGEE. CDR3 sequence reads: CASSVTPTRGTEAFF. CDR3 DNA: TGTGCCAGCAGCGTAACCCCCACAAGGGGAACCGAAGCTTTCTTT.

The chain couples TRBV4-3 to TRBJ2-5; D might be TRBD2 (7 bases). The CDR3 spans 15 residues. V was cut by 5 bases and J by 1 base, with 14 bases left in between. Germline loops: CDR1 LGHNA, CDR2 YSLEER. This chain's CDR3 is CASSEGGGLQETQYF. In nucleotides, the CDR3 is TGCGCCAGCAGCGAAGGGGGGGGGCTCCAAGAGACCCAGTACTTC.

The chain has TRBV6-4 and TRBJ2-1; D call uncertain. Trimming pared 0 bases from V and 13 bases from J, leaving 13 bases between. CDR3 length: 13 amino acids. CDR1 and CDR2 (germline): MRHNA, SNTAGT. CDR3 sequence: CASSDSSQSRQFF. The CDR3 DNA follows: TGTGCCAGCAGTGACTCGAGTCAGTCTAGACAGTTCTTC.

The V and J genes are TRBV9 and TRBJ2-1, with D maybe TRBD2 (5 bases). V lost 4 bases and J 7 bases, leaving 18 bases between the germline ends. The CDR3 contains 15 residues. The germline V gene encodes CDR1 SGDLS and CDR2 YYNGEE. The CDR3, as DNA: TGTGCCAGCAGCACTTTTGCGGGTCGGGTTAATGAGCAGTTCTTC. This gives the protein CASSTFAGRVNEQFF.

CDR3 in DNA: TGTGCCACCAGTCAACAGGCTAACTATGGCTACACCTTC. Translation: CATSQQANYGYTF. V and J are TRBV24-1 and TRBJ1-2; possibly TRBD1 for D (5 bases). The CDR3 length is 13 residues. Trimming pared 6 bases from V and 0 bases from J, leaving 7 bases between. Per germline, CDR1 KGHDR and CDR2 SFDVKD.

This chain links TRBV2 with TRBJ2-3; 9 bases are a match to TRBD1. Germline V gives CDR1 SNHLY, CDR2 FYNNEI. The CDR3 loop spans 15 amino acids. The junction had 7 bases not matched to a gene; V was cut back by 6 bases and J by 3 bases. For the CDR3, the DNA is TGTGCCAGCAGGGTTAGGACAGGGGCTACAGATACGCAGTATTTT. Translation gives CASRVRTGATDTQYF.

This rearrangement joins TRBV12-3 or TRBV12-4 to TRBJ2-5, with D perhaps TRBD2 (6 bases). This CDR3 contains 13 residues. The V and J ends lost 4 bases and 5 bases respectively, with 11 bases between them. CDR3 region: CASSSPGVETQYF. The CDR3, as DNA: TGTGCCAGCAGTTCCCCGGGAGTGGAGACCCAGTACTTC.

The V and J genes are TRBV7-2 and TRBJ1-1; no clear D. In germline, CDR1 is SGHTA, CDR2 FQGNSA. V was clipped by 4 bases and J by 7 bases, with 13 bases between them. The CDR3 length is 13 residues. The CDR3 nucleotides are TGTGCCAGCAGCTCCACTGGAGCCGTTGAAGCTTTCTTT. It codes for CASSSTGAVEAFF.

The V and J genes are TRBV25-1 and TRBJ1-2; the D gene is possibly TRBD1 (5 bases). Germline lookup yields CDR1 MGHDK and CDR2 SYGVNS. The V end lost 7 bases, the J end lost 1 base, and 10 bases lay between the germline ends. The CDR3 has 13 amino acids. CDR3 region: CASIGGNNYGYTF. The CDR3 DNA follows: TGTGCCAGCATCGGGGGAAATAACTATGGCTACACCTTC.

V usage is TRBV10-1 and J usage is TRBJ1-1, with TRBD1 as a possible D gene (6 bases). The ends were cut back, 11 bases at V and 1 base at J, with 14 bases in the middle. CDR3 length: 13 residues. Germline V gene data show CDR1 as WNHNN and CDR2 as SYGVQD (reference sequence). The DNA for the CDR3 is TGCGCCGGACACAGGGTACGGAACACTGAAGCTTTCTTT. This codes for CAGHRVRNTEAFF.

This chain uses TRBV9 with TRBJ2-2, with D uncertain. CDR1 is SGDLS and CDR2 is YYNGEE in the germline V gene. CDR3 length: 13 amino acids. The DNA for the CDR3 is TGTGCTGCCGGAGATCCGAACACCGGGGAGCTGTTTTTT. Translating it yields CAAGDPNTGELFF.

The chain is built from TRBV5-4 and TRBJ2-1; TRBD2 might be the D (6 bases). In germline, CDR1 is SGHNT, CDR2 YYREEE (reference sequence). V dropped 1 base and J dropped 5 bases, with 10 bases sitting between them. CDR3 length: 14 residues. The CDR3 region is CASSLRGIHNEQFF. The CDR3 coding sequence is TGTGCCAGCAGCTTGCGCGGGATTCACAATGAGCAGTTCTTC. The full variable domain, with the rest looked up from reference TRBV5-4 and TRBJ2-1, is ETGVTQSPTHLIKTRGQQVTLRCSSQSGHNTVSWYQQALGQGPQFIFQYYREEENGRGNFPPRFSGLQFPNYSSELNVNALELDDSALYLCASSLRGIHNEQFFGPGTRLTVL.

V gene TRBV6-5 combines with J gene TRBJ2-7; D unresolved. This CDR3 spans 15 amino acids. CDR1 MNHEY and CDR2 SVGAGI come from the germline V gene. V was trimmed by 4 bases and J by 3 bases, leaving 16 bases between them. The CDR3 DNA reads as TGTGCCAGCAGTTCCTTCCGGCGCCAGGACTACGAGCAGTACTTC. It codes for CASSSFRRQDYEQYF.

This chain connects TRBV5-1 to TRBJ2-3; TRBD1 agrees at 12 bases. Germline trimming cut 2 bases from V and 0 bases from J; bases unmatched to any gene: 7. CDR3 length: 18 residues. Germline assignment: CDR1 SGHRS and CDR2 YFSETQ. CDR3 nucleotides: TGCGCCAGCAGCTTTGGGACAGGGGGCGACGCTAGCACAGATACGCAGTATTTT. Amino acids: CASSFGTGGDASTDTQYF.

The V gene is TRBV9, the J gene TRBJ2-7, with 10 nucleotides matching TRBD2. With 5 bases clipped from V and 6 bases from J, the junction kept 11 bases outside the gene matches. The germline CDR1 and CDR2 sequences are SGDLS and YYNGEE. The CDR3 has 15 amino acids. As DNA, the CDR3 is TGTGCCAGCAGTCTATACCTGGGACTAGCGTCCGAGCAGTACTTC. Encoded protein: CASSLYLGLASEQYF.

This clone was counted a single time. The chain's CDR3 is CASSQDVATNEKLFF. In DNA form, the CDR3 reads TGTGCCAGCAGCCAAGACGTCGCAACTAATGAAAAACTGTTTTTT. The gene calls are TRBV14 and TRBJ1-4; D ambiguous. Trimming took off 0 bases at V and 0 bases at J, with 5 bases between the two ends. CDR3 length equals 15 residues. Looked up from germline, CDR1 is SGHDN and CDR2 is FVKESK.

The chain combines TRBV7-9 with TRBJ1-5; TRBD1 agrees at 7 bases. CDR3 length: 15 amino acids. Looked up from germline, CDR1 is SEHNR and CDR2 is FQNEAQ (reference sequence). The V and J ends lost 5 bases and 0 bases, in that order; junction bases with no gene match: 4. CDR3 amino acids: CASSPGTDSNQPQHF. CDR3 sequence (DNA): TGTGCCAGCAGCCCCGGGACAGATAGCAATCAGCCCCAGCATTTT.

The V call is TRBV5-4, the J call TRBJ2-2; D call uncertain. The germline V gene has CDR1 SGHNT and CDR2 YYREEE (reference sequence). Trimming left V 4 bases short and J 4 bases short, with 20 bases between. The CDR3 has 17 residues. CDR3 amino acids: CASSRPTSNSGTGELFF. CDR3 coding DNA: TGTGCCAGCAGCCGACCCACAAGTAATTCGGGCACCGGGGAGCTGTTTTTT.

The V call is TRBV10-3, the J call TRBJ2-5; 7 bases are shared with TRBD2. Trimming cost V 4 bases and J 5 bases; bases outside gene matches: 7. The CDR3 runs 14 residues. The V gene's germline CDR1 is ENHRY and CDR2 SYGVKD. CDR3 loop: CAISVGGERETQYF. CDR3 nucleotide sequence: TGTGCCATCAGTGTGGGAGGGGAGAGGGAGACCCAGTACTTC.

This sequence joins TRBV9 and TRBJ2-1; 7 bases map to TRBD2. The germline gives CDR1 SGDLS, CDR2 YYNGEE. Germline trimming cut 0 bases from V and 0 bases from J; bases unmatched to any gene: 3. The CDR3 contains 16 residues. CDR3 DNA sequence: TGTGCCAGCAGCGTAGCTGGGAGGGACTCCTACAATGAGCAGTTCTTC. This codes for CASSVAGRDSYNEQFF.